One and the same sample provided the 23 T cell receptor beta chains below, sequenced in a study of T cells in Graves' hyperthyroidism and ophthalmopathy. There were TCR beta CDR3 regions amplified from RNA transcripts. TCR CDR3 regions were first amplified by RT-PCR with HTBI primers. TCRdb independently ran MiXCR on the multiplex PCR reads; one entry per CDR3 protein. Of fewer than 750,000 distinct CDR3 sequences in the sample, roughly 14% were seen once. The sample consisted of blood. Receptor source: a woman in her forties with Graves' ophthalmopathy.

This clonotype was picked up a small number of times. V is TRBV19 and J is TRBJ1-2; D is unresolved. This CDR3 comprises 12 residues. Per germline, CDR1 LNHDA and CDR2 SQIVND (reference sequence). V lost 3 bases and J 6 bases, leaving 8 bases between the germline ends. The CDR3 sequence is CASSIGLDGYTF. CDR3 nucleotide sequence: TGTGCCAGTAGTATTGGTCTTGATGGCTACACCTTC.

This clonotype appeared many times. Written as DNA, the CDR3 is TGCAGCGTTGAAGATCTTCAAAGAAACACCATATATTTT. Translation: CSVEDLQRNTIYF. V and J are TRBV29-1 and TRBJ1-3; D remains unclear. The CDR3 runs to 13 residues. In germline, CDR1 is SQVTM, CDR2 ANQGSEA. Trimming removed 0 bases at V and 5 bases at J, with 8 bases between.

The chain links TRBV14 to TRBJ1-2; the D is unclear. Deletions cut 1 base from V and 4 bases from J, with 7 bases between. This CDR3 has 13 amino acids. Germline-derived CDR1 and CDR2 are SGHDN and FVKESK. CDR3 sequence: CASSQAAVYGYTF. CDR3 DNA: TGTGCCAGCAGCCAAGCGGCAGTCTATGGCTACACCTTC.

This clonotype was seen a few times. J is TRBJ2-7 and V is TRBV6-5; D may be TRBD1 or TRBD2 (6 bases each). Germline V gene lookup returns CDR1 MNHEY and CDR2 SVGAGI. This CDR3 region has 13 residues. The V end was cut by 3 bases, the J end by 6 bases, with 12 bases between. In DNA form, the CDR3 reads TGTGCCAGCAGTTATTTTGGGGGGCGCGAGCAGTACTTC. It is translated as CASSYFGGREQYF.

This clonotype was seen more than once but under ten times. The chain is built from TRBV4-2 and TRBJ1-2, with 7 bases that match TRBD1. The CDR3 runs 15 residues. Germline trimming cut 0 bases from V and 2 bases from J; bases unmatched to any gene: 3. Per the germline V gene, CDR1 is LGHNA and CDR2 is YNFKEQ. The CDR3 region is CASSQEAGGNYGYTF. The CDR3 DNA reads TGTGCCAGCAGCCAAGAGGCAGGGGGGAACTATGGCTACACCTTC.

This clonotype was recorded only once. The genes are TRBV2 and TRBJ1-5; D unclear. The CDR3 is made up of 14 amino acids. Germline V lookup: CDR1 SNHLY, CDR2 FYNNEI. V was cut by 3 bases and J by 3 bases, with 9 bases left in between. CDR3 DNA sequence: TGTGCCAGCAGTGATTTCCAGCTCAATCAGCCCCAGCATTTT. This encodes CASSDFQLNQPQHF. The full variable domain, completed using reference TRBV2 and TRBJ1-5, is EPEVTQTPSHQVTQMGQEVILRCVPISNHLYFYWYRQILGQKVEFLVSFYNNEISEKSEIFDDQFSVERPDGSNFTLKIRSTKLEDSAMYFCASSDFQLNQPQHFGDGTRLSIL.

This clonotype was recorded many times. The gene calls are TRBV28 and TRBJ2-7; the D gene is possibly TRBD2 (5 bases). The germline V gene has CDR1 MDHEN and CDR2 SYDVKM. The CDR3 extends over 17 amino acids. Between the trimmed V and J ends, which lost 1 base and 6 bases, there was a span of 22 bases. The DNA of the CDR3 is TGTGCCAGCAGTTTATCTGGACTGGAGGACTTCCGAGGCGAGCAGTACTTC. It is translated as CASSLSGLEDFRGEQYF.

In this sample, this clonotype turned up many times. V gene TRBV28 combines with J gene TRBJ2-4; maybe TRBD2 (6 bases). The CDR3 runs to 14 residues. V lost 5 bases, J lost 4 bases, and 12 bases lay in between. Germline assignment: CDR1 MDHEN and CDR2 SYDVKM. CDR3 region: CASSPRDGKNIQYF. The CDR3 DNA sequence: TGTGCCAGCAGTCCGCGGGACGGTAAAAACATTCAGTACTTC.

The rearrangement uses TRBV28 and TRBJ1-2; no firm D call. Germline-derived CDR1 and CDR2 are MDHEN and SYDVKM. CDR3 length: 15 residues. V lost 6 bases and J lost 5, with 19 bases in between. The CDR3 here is CASSPPGAGSYGYTF. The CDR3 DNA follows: TGTGCCAGCAGCCCACCGGGCGCGGGGAGTTATGGCTACACCTTC.

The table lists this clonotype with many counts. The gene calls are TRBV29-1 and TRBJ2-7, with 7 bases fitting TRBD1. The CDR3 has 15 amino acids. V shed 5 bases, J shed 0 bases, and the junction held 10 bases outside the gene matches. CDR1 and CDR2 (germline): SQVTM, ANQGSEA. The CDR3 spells CSVWTGSPISYEQYF. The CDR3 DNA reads TGCAGCGTTTGGACAGGTTCACCTATCTCCTACGAGCAGTACTTC.

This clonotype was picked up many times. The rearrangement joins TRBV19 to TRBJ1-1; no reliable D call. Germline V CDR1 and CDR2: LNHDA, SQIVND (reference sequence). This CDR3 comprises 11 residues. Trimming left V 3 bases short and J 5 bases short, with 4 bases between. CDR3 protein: CASSIWTEAFF. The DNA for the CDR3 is TGTGCCAGTAGTATTTGGACTGAAGCTTTCTTT.

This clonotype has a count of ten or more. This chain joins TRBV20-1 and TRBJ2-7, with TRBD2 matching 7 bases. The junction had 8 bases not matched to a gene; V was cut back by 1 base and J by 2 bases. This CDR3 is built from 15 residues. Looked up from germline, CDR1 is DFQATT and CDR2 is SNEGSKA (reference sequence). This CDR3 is CSARVMGGRAYEQYF. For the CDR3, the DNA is TGCAGTGCTAGAGTAATGGGAGGGAGAGCCTACGAGCAGTACTTC.

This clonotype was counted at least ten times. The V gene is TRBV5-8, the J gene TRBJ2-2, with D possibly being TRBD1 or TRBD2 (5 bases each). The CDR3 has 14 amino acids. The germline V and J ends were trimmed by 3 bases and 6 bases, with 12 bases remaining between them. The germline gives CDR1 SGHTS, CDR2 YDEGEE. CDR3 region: CASSSIGGSGELFF. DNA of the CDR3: TGTGCCAGCAGCTCCATTGGGGGATCCGGGGAGCTGTTTTTT.

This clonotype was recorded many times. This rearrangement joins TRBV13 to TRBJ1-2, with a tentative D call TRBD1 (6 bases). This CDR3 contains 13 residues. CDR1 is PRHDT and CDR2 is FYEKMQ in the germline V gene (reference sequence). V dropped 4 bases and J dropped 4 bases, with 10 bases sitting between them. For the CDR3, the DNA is TGTGCCAGCAGCTCCCGGGGGGCCTATGGCTACACCTTC. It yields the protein CASSSRGAYGYTF.

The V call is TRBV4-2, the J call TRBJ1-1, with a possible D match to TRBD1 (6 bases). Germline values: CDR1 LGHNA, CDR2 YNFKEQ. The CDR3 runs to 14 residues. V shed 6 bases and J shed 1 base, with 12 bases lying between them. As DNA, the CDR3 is TGTGCCAGCAGGGGGAAGACAGGGAACACTGAAGCTTTCTTT. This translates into CASRGKTGNTEAFF.

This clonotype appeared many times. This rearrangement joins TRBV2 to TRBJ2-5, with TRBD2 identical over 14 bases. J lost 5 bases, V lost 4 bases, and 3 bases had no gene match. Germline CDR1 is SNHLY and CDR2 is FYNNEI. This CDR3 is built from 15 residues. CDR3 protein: CASSGLAGGRETQYF. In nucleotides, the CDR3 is TGTGCCAGCAGTGGACTAGCGGGAGGGAGGGAGACCCAGTACTTC.

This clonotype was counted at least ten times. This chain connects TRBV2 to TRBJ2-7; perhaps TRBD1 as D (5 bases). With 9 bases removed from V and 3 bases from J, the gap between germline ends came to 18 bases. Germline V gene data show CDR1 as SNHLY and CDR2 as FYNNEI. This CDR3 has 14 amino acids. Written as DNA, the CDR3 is TGTGCCAGTAGAAAAAACGGACAAAACTACGAGCAGTACTTC. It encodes CASRKNGQNYEQYF.

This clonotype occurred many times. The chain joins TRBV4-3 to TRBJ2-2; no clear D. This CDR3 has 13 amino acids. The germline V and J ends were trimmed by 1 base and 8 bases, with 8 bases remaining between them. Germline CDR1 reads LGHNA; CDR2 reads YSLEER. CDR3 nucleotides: TGCGCCAGCAGCCAAGCACTTCTAGGGGAGCTGTTTTTT. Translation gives CASSQALLGELFF.

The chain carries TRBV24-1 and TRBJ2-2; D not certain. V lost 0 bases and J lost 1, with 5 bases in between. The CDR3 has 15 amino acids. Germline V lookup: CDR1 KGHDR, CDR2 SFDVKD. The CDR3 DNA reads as TGTGCCACCAGTGATTTGGGATGGAACACCGGGGAGCTGTTTTTT. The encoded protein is CATSDLGWNTGELFF.

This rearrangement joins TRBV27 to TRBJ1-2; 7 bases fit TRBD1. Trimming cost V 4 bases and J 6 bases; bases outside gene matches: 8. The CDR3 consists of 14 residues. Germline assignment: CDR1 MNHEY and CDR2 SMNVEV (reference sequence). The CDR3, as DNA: TGTGCCAGCAGTTCGATACAGGGGCCTAATGGCTACACCTTC. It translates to CASSSIQGPNGYTF.

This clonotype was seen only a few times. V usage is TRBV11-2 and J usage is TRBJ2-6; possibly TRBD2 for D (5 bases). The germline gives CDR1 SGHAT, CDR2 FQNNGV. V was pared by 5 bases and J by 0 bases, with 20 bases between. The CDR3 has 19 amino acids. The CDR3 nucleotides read TGTGCCAGCAGCCCCGGCGGGTCCAGAGACGCCTCTGGGGCCAACGTCCTGACTTTC. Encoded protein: CASSPGGSRDASGANVLTF.

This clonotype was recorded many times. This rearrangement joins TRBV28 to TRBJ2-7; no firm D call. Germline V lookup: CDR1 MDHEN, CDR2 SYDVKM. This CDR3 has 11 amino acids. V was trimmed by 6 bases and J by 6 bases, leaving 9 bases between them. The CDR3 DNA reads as TGTGCCAGCAGACAAAGTTTCGAGCAGTACTTC. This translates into CASRQSFEQYF.

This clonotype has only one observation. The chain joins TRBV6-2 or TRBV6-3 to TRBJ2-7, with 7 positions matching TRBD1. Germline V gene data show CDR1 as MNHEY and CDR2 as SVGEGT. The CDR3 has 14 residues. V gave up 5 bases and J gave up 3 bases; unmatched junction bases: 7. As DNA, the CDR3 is TGTGCCAGCAGTCTGGGACAGAGAATCTACGAGCAGTACTTC. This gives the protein CASSLGQRIYEQYF.